This T cell receptor (beta chain) stems from a study of CD8 T cells in ankylosing spondylitis. Study-level findings and limits: Among TCR beta sequences, a motif of eight or nine highly homologous variants appeared characteristic of ankylosing spondylitis blood.

As to this clonotype: Its antigen is not identified.

The ends lost 6 bases at V and 0 bases at J; junction bases unmatched: 19. Germline V gives CDR1 MNHGY, CDR2 SVAAGI. The CDR3 covers 20 residues. TCRdb passed the 5' RACE reads through MiXCR, listing each CDR3 protein once. The sample holds 250,000 to 300,000 distinct CDR3 sequences, over 15% seen once. The sequenced material came from blood, either unsorted or a sorted T cell fraction (not recorded which). The source of this sequence is a male donor with ankylosing spondylitis or in good health (not recorded which). The rearrangement uses TRBV6-9 and TRBJ1-5, with 8 nucleotides matching TRBD1. CDR3 residues: CASSKAWTGPDPYSNQPQHF. In DNA, the CDR3 is TGTGCCAGCAGCAAGGCCTGGACAGGGCCGGACCCTTATAGCAATCAGCCCCAGCATTTT.